This record concerns one TCR beta chain sequence. What this receptor recognizes is not known. The library was generated by 5' RACE. For each TCR library, 3,000 to 4,000 ng of total RNA was used. cDNA was synthesized with SMARTScribe reverse transcriptase in eight separate reactions per sample. During cDNA synthesis, template switching introduced unique molecular identifiers that contained a 6-nucleotide sample barcode. Two nested PCRs of approximately 16 and 10 cycles amplified the TCRalpha and TCRbeta cDNA, and bead purification followed each PCR. Before amplification, cDNA was treated with uracil DNA-glycosylase and purified using the QIAquick PCR purification kit. The second PCR added Illumina TruSeq-compatible adapters along with sample-specific barcodes. Library quality and concentration were checked on TapeStation and Qubit, and libraries were pooled at around 5.3 ng each. Sequencing of pooled libraries was carried out on an Illumina HiSeq2500 single-index Rapid Run using 2 x 100 bp reads and custom sequencing primers. As for how the authors treated the data: UMI-based consensus assembly with MiGEC version 1.2.6 was used to correct PCR and sequencing errors. MiXCR version 2.1.1 was used to carry out V(D)J alignment, clonotype assembly and CDR3 extraction. To normalise gene usage, clonotype sharing and MAIT/NKT TCR abundance, the top 1000, 10 000 and 20 000 clonotypes in each sample were analysed. After downsampling to 27 000 UMIs, diversity was calculated as the inverse Simpson index using the vegan R package. Paired Mann-Whitney U tests were applied to discordant twin pairs, with Benjamini-Hochberg correction for multiple testing. Once TCRdb had reprocessed the reads, it stored one entry per CDR3 protein sequence and supplied no DNA. TCRdb's processing, not the study's, gives the V and J calls here. The table for this sample shows 330,000 or so distinct CDR3 sequences. Of the sample, 2% to 2.5% falls within the top ten clones.

An approximately 2.3 ml peripheral blood sample was drawn into PAXgene tubes per donor and stored at -80°C. Without any T cell sorting, total RNA was extracted from whole blood using the PAXgene blood miRNA kit on an automated QIAcube. Deep TCRalpha and TCRbeta repertoire profiling with unique molecular barcoding was performed on peripheral blood of monozygotic twin pairs concordant or discordant for inflammatory bowel disease. For every twin pair, smoking habits were documented, and each individual was categorised as a current, former or never smoker. This entry comes from a study of monozygotic twins with inflammatory bowel disease (dated by TCRdb to between 2017 and 2020). About the investigation overall: The full study comprised some 30 monozygotic twin pairs: nine German pairs (four IBD-concordant, five IBD-discordant) and 19 IBD-discordant Danish pairs. Each individual had, on average, about 151 000 unique TCRalpha sequences and 181 000 unique TCRbeta sequences available for analysis. Disease-associated traits were sought mainly through comparisons between IBD patients and their genetically identical healthy co-twins within discordant pairs. Study-level results and caveats: A decrease in TCRbeta repertoire diversity, as measured by inverse Simpson index, was observed in IBD patients compared with their healthy co-twins. IBD patients shared fewer clonotypes with other individuals than healthy twins did, most markedly in patients showing signs of disease activity. Different T cell subtypes could not be distinguished in the analysis. Because patients received different immunosuppressive treatments, the repertoires may have picked up extra background noise and variability between individuals. No single strong signal or clonotype linked to IBD turned up in the results, so the idea that one exists was not supported. Concordant and discordant twins showed no difference in repertoire similarity, possibly because of limited statistical power.

The germline V gene specifies SGHDT as CDR1 and YYEEEE as CDR2. The CDR3 runs 15 residues from the cysteine to the phenylalanine. The coding DNA is unavailable. This chain is built from TRBV5-6 and TRBJ1-3; the TRBD1 assignment by TCRdb is unverifiable without DNA. This TCR was recovered from a human donor with ulcerative colitis or Crohn's disease, or a healthy co-twin of an affected twin (not recorded which). The sequencing sample was made of blood. The CDR3 reads CASSSAGNTGNTIYF.